This T cell receptor (beta chain) was identified during a study of blood T cell repertoires in COVID-19. Across the study: The United States, Italy and Spain provided the acute and convalescent COVID-19 samples.

Original analysis: Amplification of reference gene primers was used by the study to estimate nucleated cell counts. The protocol was immunoSEQ multiplex PCR, while the TCRdb copy is restricted to in-frame clones and leaves out a portion. V, J and clone size reflect that table, while D and trimming were determined from the DNA. The data show roughly 240,000 clones, approximately 82% seen once. The germline CDR1 and CDR2 sequences are SGHVS and FQNEAQ. The CDR3 covers 15 residues. V was clipped by 5 bases and J by 1 base; unmatched bases: 4. The sequenced material came from peripheral blood. This receptor was identified in a woman older than 75 with acute or convalescent COVID-19. J is TRBJ1-1 and V is TRBV7-8, with 10 nucleotides matching TRBD1. The CDR3: CASSVTGGANTEAFF. CDR3 sequence (DNA): TGTGCCAGCAGCGTGACAGGGGGCGCGAACACTGAAGCTTTCTTT.